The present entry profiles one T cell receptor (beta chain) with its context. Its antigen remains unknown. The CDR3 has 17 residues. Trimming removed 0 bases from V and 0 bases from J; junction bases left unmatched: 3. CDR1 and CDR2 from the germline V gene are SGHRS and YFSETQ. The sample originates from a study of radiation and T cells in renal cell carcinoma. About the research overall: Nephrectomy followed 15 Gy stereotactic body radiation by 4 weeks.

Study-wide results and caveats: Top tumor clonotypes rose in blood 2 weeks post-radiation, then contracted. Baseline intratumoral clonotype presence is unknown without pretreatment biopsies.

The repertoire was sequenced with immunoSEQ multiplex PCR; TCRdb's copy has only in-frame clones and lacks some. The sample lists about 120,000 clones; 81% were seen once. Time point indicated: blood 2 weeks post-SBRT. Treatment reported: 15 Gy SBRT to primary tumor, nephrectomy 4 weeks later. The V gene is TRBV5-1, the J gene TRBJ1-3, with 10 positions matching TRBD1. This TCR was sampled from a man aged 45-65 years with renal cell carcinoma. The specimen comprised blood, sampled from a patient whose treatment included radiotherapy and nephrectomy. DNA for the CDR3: TGCGCCAGCAGCTTGGGGACAGGGGGTAACTCTGGAAACACCATATATTTT. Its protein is CASSLGTGGNSGNTIYF.